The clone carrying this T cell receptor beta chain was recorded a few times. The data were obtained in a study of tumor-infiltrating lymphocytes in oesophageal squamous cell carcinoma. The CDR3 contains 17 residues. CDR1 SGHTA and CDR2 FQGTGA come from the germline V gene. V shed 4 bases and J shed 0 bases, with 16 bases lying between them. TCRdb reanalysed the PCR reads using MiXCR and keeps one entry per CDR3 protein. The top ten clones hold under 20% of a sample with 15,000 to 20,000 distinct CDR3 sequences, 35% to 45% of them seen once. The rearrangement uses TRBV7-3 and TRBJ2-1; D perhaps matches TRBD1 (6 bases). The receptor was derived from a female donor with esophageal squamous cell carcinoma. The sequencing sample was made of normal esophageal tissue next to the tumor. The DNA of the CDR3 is TGTGCCAGCAGCTCAAGGGGGAATCTAGGCTCCTACAATGAGCAGTTCTTC. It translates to CASSSRGNLGSYNEQFF.